These T cell receptor beta chains were read from a single sample in a study of blood T cell repertoires in COVID-19. The method was immunoSEQ multiplex PCR; TCRdb's version includes in-frame clones alone and lacks a portion of them. In the table there are some 71,000 clones, 70% to 90% of which are singletons. The material sequenced was peripheral blood. These receptors originate from a man in his thirties or forties with acute or convalescent COVID-19. Both conserved end residues are part of each CDR3. Fields, in order: clone size, V gene, D gene, J gene, CDR3 DNA, CDR3 protein. D genes are given only for firm matches. Clone size is given for some rows only: seen once, a few or many times, or a class if the clone is expanded.

abundance: .; v_gene: TRBV7-6; d_gene: TRBD1; j_gene: TRBJ2-5; CDR3nt: TGTGCCAGCAGCTTAACGGGGACAGGGGTCGGCGAGACCCAGTACTTC; CDR3aa: CASSLTGTGVGETQYF
abundance: .; v_gene: TRBV6-6; d_gene: TRBD1; j_gene: TRBJ2-5; CDR3nt: TGTGCCAGCGCGGGATCTACAGGGGGCGCAGGGAAGACCCAGTACTTC; CDR3aa: CASAGSTGGAGKTQYF
abundance: .; v_gene: TRBV6-5; d_gene: .; j_gene: TRBJ1-2; CDR3nt: TGTGCCAGCAGTTACGATTTCGGGGGGGCGAATGGCTACACCTTC; CDR3aa: CASSYDFGGANGYTF
abundance: .; v_gene: TRBV7-9; d_gene: .; j_gene: TRBJ2-1; CDR3nt: TGTGCCAGCAGCTTACCATTAGAAGGCGGCCGGGAGCAGTTCTTC; CDR3aa: CASSLPLEGGREQFF
abundance: .; v_gene: TRBV3-1/TRBV3-2; d_gene: TRBD1; j_gene: TRBJ1-2; CDR3nt: TGTGCCAGCAGCCTTCGACAGGGTTGGGGCTACACCTTC; CDR3aa: CASSLRQGWGYTF
abundance: .; v_gene: TRBV10-3; d_gene: .; j_gene: TRBJ2-1; CDR3nt: TGTGCCATCAGCCTCACGGGGTTTGGGAATGAGCAGTTCTTC; CDR3aa: CAISLTGFGNEQFF
abundance: .; v_gene: TRBV4-2; d_gene: .; j_gene: TRBJ2-3; CDR3nt: TGTGCCAGCAGTCGTCAACTAGCAGCCCTCACAGATACGCAGTATTTT; CDR3aa: CASSRQLAALTDTQYF
abundance: .; v_gene: TRBV7-2; d_gene: .; j_gene: TRBJ1-5; CDR3nt: TGTGCCAGCAGCTTAGAAATGGAGTTAAATCAGCCCCAGCATTTT; CDR3aa: CASSLEMELNQPQHF
abundance: .; v_gene: TRBV5-5; d_gene: TRBD1; j_gene: TRBJ2-6; CDR3nt: TGTGCCAGCAGCCCGACAGGGCCCGGGGCCAACGTCCTGACTTTC; CDR3aa: CASSPTGPGANVLTF
abundance: .; v_gene: TRBV9; d_gene: TRBD2; j_gene: TRBJ2-1; CDR3nt: TGTGCCAGCAGCGTTAACCGGGAGGGGGGTGAGCAGTTCTTC; CDR3aa: CASSVNREGGEQFF
abundance: .; v_gene: TRBV5-1; d_gene: .; j_gene: TRBJ1-2; CDR3nt: TGCGCCAGCAGCTTGGAAGGTTCCCGGAGGGGATCTAGCTATGGCTACACCTTC; CDR3aa: CASSLEGSRRGSSYGYTF
abundance: .; v_gene: TRBV15; d_gene: TRBD1; j_gene: TRBJ1-5; CDR3nt: TGTGCCACCAGCAGAGGCGGGACAGGCGGCAATCAGCCCCAGCATTTT; CDR3aa: CATSRGGTGGNQPQHF
abundance: once; v_gene: TRBV2; d_gene: TRBD1; j_gene: TRBJ1-5; CDR3nt: TGTGCCAGCAGTAATGGACAGGGCAGCGGTCAGCCCCAGCATTTT; CDR3aa: CASSNGQGSGQPQHF
abundance: .; v_gene: TRBV18; d_gene: TRBD1; j_gene: TRBJ1-1; CDR3nt: TGTGCCAGCTCACCAACCCGGGACAGGAACACTGAAGCTTTCTTT; CDR3aa: CASSPTRDRNTEAFF
abundance: .; v_gene: TRBV2; d_gene: .; j_gene: TRBJ1-6; CDR3nt: TGTGCCAGCAGTGAGTGGCAGGGGCGGAATTCACCCCTCCACTTT; CDR3aa: CASSEWQGRNSPLHF
abundance: .; v_gene: TRBV27; d_gene: TRBD2; j_gene: TRBJ2-7; CDR3nt: TGTGCCAGCAGTTTGGGGACTACCGCGTCCTACGAGCAGTACTTC; CDR3aa: CASSLGTTASYEQYF
abundance: .; v_gene: TRBV10-3; d_gene: .; j_gene: TRBJ1-2; CDR3nt: TGTGCCATCAGTGAGTCAAACTTAGGGAGGCGCTATGGCTACACCTTC; CDR3aa: CAISESNLGRRYGYTF
abundance: .; v_gene: TRBV6-6; d_gene: .; j_gene: TRBJ1-3; CDR3nt: TGTGCCAGCAGTTATTCCGGGGCTGGAAACACCATATATTTT; CDR3aa: CASSYSGAGNTIYF
abundance: .; v_gene: TRBV18; d_gene: .; j_gene: TRBJ1-2; CDR3nt: TGTGCCAGCTCACCAATGGCAGGCTCCCTTAGTTCCTATGGCTACACCTTC; CDR3aa: CASSPMAGSLSSYGYTF
abundance: .; v_gene: TRBV6-5; d_gene: .; j_gene: TRBJ1-2; CDR3nt: TGTGCCAGCAGTTCCTGGATTAAATACAGGGAACACACCTTC; CDR3aa: CASSSWIKYREHTF
abundance: .; v_gene: TRBV5-1; d_gene: .; j_gene: TRBJ2-6; CDR3nt: TGCGCCAGCAGCTTCGGGAATTCTGGGGCCAACGTCCTGACTTTC; CDR3aa: CASSFGNSGANVLTF
abundance: .; v_gene: TRBV9; d_gene: TRBD1; j_gene: TRBJ1-2; CDR3nt: TGTGCCAGCAGCGTCGGACAGGGAAACTATGGCTACACCTTC; CDR3aa: CASSVGQGNYGYTF
abundance: .; v_gene: TRBV9; d_gene: .; j_gene: TRBJ1-3; CDR3nt: TGTGCCAGCAGCCCATCATCTGGAAACACCATATATTTT; CDR3aa: CASSPSSGNTIYF
abundance: .; v_gene: TRBV10-3; d_gene: .; j_gene: TRBJ1-1; CDR3nt: TGTGCCATCAGTGAAACGGACACTGAAGCTTTCTTT; CDR3aa: CAISETDTEAFF
abundance: .; v_gene: TRBV29-1; d_gene: TRBD1; j_gene: TRBJ2-1; CDR3nt: TGCAGCGGCCTAATACCAGGGGGCGGGATTTACAATGAGCAGTTCTTC; CDR3aa: CSGLIPGGGIYNEQFF
abundance: .; v_gene: TRBV18; d_gene: .; j_gene: TRBJ1-1; CDR3nt: TGTGCCAGCTCACCTCTCGGGAACACTGAAGCTTTCTTT; CDR3aa: CASSPLGNTEAFF
abundance: .; v_gene: TRBV6-5; d_gene: TRBD1; j_gene: TRBJ1-2; CDR3nt: TGTGCCAGCAGACAACAGGGGAGCTATGGCTACACCTTC; CDR3aa: CASRQQGSYGYTF
abundance: .; v_gene: TRBV2; d_gene: .; j_gene: TRBJ1-4; CDR3nt: TGTGCCAGCAGATACAGAGCAACTAATGAAAAACTGTTTTTT; CDR3aa: CASRYRATNEKLFF
abundance: .; v_gene: TRBV4-3; d_gene: TRBD2; j_gene: TRBJ2-2; CDR3nt: TGCGCCAGCAGCCAGGATGGGACTAGCGGGGCCACCGGGGAGCTGTTTTTT; CDR3aa: CASSQDGTSGATGELFF
abundance: .; v_gene: TRBV2; d_gene: .; j_gene: TRBJ1-2; CDR3nt: TGTGCCAGCAGTGTGTGGCGGTTGGATGGCTACACCTTC; CDR3aa: CASSVWRLDGYTF
abundance: .; v_gene: TRBV7-6; d_gene: .; j_gene: TRBJ2-2; CDR3nt: TGTGCCAGCAGCTTACATCAGGCTTCTGTTACCGGGGAGCTGTTTTTT; CDR3aa: CASSLHQASVTGELFF
abundance: .; v_gene: TRBV3-1/TRBV3-2; d_gene: TRBD1; j_gene: TRBJ2-5; CDR3nt: TGTGCCAGCAGCCAGCTGGACAGGGAACAAGAGACCCAGTACTTC; CDR3aa: CASSQLDREQETQYF
abundance: .; v_gene: TRBV7-2; d_gene: .; j_gene: TRBJ1-2; CDR3nt: TGTGCCAGCAGCTTAGAAGAGCCAGGAATGGTTTTTGACTATGGCTACACCTTC; CDR3aa: CASSLEEPGMVFDYGYTF
abundance: .; v_gene: TRBV10-3; d_gene: .; j_gene: TRBJ2-3; CDR3nt: TGTGCCATTCGTCAGGGGATTAGCACAGATACGCAGTATTTT; CDR3aa: CAIRQGISTDTQYF
abundance: .; v_gene: TRBV19; d_gene: TRBD2; j_gene: TRBJ2-3; CDR3nt: TGTGCCAGTAGTATTAGGGGACTAGCGGGAGGAGGGACAGATACGCAGTATTTT; CDR3aa: CASSIRGLAGGGTDTQYF
abundance: .; v_gene: TRBV6-5; d_gene: .; j_gene: TRBJ1-6; CDR3nt: TGTGCCAGCAGGAGATCCTATAATTCACCCCTCCACTTT; CDR3aa: CASRRSYNSPLHF
abundance: .; v_gene: TRBV27; d_gene: .; j_gene: TRBJ1-4; CDR3nt: TGTGCCAGCAGTTTCAGGGATGCAACTAATGAAAAACTGTTTTTT; CDR3aa: CASSFRDATNEKLFF
abundance: .; v_gene: TRBV9; d_gene: .; j_gene: TRBJ2-4; CDR3nt: TGTGCCAGCAGCGTAGGAGGAGTTCTAGCCAAAAACATTCAGTACTTC; CDR3aa: CASSVGGVLAKNIQYF